This TCR beta chain was observed in a study of cytotoxic CD8 clonotypes in ibrutinib-treated CLL. The repertoire was sequenced with immunoSEQ multiplex PCR; TCRdb's copy has only in-frame clones and lacks some. The sample lists approximately 130,000 clones, around four fifths occurring once. Germline CDR1 and CDR2: KGHSH and LQKENI. The ends were cut back, 3 bases at V and 4 bases at J, with 7 bases in the middle. There are 12 residues in the CDR3. Sequencing used PBMCs, obtained after 24 months of ibrutinib treatment. J is TRBJ2-7 and V is TRBV18; D might be TRBD1 (6 bases). This clonotype originated in a human donor with chronic lymphocytic leukemia. The CDR3 sequence: CASSPGQYEQYF. CDR3 in DNA: TGTGCCAGCTCACCGGGACAATACGAGCAGTACTTC.